This record concerns one T cell receptor (beta chain) sequence. The CDR3 has 16 amino acids. Germline V gives CDR1 SEHNR, CDR2 FQNEAQ (reference sequence). The ends were cut back, 2 bases at V and 2 bases at J, with 13 bases in the middle. The sample belongs to a study of cytomegalovirus exposure and HLA in healthy donors. Study summary: Around 80 million unique TCRs from HLA-typed donors were held in an early data release.

PCR was performed using 60 Vbeta and 13 Jbeta primers. The data were produced by immunoSEQ multiplex PCR, yet TCRdb's version contains in-frame clones alone and is incomplete. The table has about 200,000 clones, around 83% seen once. This clonotype was obtained from a girl between 10 and 17 years old in good health and CMV-seronegative. Sample: PBMCs. The chain has TRBV7-9 and TRBJ1-5; no clear D. CDR3 loop: CASSLIAGGRNQPQHF. In DNA, the CDR3 is TGTGCCAGCAGCTTAATCGCCGGTGGGCGCAATCAGCCCCAGCATTTT.